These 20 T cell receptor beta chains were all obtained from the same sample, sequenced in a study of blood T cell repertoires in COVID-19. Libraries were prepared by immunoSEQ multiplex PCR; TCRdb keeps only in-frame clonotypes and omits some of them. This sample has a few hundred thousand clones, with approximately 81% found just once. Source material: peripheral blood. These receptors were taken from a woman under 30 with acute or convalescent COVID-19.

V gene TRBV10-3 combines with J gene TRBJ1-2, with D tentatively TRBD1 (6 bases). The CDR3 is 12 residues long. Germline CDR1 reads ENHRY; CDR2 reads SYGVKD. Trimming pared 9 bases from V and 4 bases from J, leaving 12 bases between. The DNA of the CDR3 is TGTGCCATTTCTGACAGGATCTATGGCTACACCTTC. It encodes CAISDRIYGYTF.

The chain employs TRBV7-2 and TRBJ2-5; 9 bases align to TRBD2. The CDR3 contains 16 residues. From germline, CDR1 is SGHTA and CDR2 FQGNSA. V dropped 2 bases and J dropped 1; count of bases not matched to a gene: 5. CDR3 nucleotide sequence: TGTGCCAGCAGCTTAAGGGGTAGCGGGAGCCAAGAGACCCAGTACTTC. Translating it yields CASSLRGSGSQETQYF.

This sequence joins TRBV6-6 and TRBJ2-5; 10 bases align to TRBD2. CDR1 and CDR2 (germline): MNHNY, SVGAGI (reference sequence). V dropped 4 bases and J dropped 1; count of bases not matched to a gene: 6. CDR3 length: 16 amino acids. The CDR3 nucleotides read TGTGCCAGCAGTTGGCTAGCGGGAGAGATCCAAGAGACCCAGTACTTC. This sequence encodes CASSWLAGEIQETQYF.

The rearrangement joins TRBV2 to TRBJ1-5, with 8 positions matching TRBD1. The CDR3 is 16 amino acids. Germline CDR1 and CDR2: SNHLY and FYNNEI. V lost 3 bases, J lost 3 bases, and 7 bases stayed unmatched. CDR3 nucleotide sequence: TGTGCCAGCAGTGAGTGGACAGGGATCACCAATCAGCCCCAGCATTTT. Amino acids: CASSEWTGITNQPQHF.

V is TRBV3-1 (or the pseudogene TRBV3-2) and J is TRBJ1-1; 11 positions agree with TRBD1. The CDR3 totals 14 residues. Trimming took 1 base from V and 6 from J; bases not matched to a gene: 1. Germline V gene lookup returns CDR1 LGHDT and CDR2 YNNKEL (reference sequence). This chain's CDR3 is CASSQGGQGAEAFF. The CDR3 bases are TGTGCCAGCAGCCAAGGGGGACAGGGGGCTGAAGCTTTCTTT.

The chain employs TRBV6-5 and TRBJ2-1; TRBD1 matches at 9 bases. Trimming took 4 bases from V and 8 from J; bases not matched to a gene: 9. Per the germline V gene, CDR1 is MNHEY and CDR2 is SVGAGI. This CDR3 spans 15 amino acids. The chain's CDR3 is CASSSTGGTGHEQFF. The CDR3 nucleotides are TGTGCCAGCAGTTCAACTGGCGGGACAGGGCATGAGCAGTTCTTC.

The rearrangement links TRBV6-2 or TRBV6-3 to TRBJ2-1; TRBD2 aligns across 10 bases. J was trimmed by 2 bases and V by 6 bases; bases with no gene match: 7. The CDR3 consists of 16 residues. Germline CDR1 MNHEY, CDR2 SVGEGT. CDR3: CASSLTLAGAYNEQFF. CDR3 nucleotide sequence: TGTGCCAGCAGCCTGACCCTAGCGGGGGCCTACAATGAGCAGTTCTTC.

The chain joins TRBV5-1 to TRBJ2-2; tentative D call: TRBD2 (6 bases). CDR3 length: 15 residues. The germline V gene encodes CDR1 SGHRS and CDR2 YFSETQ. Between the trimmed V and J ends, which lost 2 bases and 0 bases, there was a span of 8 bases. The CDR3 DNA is TGCGCCAGCAGCTTCCGCGGGGCGAACACCGGGGAGCTGTTTTTT. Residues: CASSFRGANTGELFF.

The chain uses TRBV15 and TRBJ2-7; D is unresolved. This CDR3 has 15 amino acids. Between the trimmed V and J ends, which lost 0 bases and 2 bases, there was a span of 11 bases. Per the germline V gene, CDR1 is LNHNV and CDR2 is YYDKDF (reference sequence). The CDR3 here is CATSRDLGPTYEQYF. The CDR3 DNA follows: TGTGCCACCAGCAGAGATCTTGGGCCCACCTACGAGCAGTACTTC. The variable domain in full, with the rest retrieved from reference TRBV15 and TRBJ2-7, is DAMVIQNPRYQVTQFGKPVTLSCSQTLNHNVMYWYQQKSSQAPKLLFHYYDKDFNNEADTPDNFQSRRPNTSFCFLDIRSPGLGDTAMYLCATSRDLGPTYEQYFGPGTRLTVT.

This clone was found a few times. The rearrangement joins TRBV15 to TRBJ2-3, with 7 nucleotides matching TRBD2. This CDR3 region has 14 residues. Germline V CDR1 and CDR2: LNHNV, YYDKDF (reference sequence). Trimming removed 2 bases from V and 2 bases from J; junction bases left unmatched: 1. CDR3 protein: CATSRLADTDTQYF. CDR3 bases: TGTGCCACCAGCAGACTAGCGGACACAGATACGCAGTATTTT.

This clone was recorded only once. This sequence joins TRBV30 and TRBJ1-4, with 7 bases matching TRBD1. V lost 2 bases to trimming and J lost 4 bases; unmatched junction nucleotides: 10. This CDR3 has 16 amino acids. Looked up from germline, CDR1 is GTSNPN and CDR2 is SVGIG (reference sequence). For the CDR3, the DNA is TGTGCCTGGAGTTCCACCTTGGGGACAGTTAATGAAAAACTGTTTTTT. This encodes CAWSSTLGTVNEKLFF.

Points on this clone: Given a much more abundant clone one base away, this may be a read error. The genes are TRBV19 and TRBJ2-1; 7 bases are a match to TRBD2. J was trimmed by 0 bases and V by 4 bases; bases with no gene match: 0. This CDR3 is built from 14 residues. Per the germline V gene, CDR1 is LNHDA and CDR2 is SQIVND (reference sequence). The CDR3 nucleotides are TGTGCCAGTAGTAGCGGGAGCTCCTACAATGAGCAGTTCTTC. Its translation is CASSSGSSYNEQFF.

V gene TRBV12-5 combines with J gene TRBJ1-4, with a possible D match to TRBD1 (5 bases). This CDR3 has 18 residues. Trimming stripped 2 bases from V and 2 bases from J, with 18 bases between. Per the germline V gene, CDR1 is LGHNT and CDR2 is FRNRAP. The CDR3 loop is CASGLSVGRALTNEKLFF. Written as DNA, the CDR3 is TGTGCTAGTGGTTTGTCGGTTGGCAGGGCGCTGACTAATGAAAAACTGTTTTTT.

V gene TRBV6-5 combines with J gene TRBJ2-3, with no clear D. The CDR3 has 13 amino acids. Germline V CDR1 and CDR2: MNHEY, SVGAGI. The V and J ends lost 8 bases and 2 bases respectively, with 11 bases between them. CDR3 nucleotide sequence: TGTGCCAGCGGATGGGCTACCACAGATACGCAGTATTTT. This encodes CASGWATTDTQYF.

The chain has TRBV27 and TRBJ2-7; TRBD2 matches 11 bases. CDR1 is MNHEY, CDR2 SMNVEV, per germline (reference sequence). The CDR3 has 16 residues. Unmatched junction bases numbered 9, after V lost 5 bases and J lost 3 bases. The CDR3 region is CASSPQGLAGDYEQYF. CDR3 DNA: TGTGCCAGCAGTCCCCAAGGACTAGCGGGCGACTACGAGCAGTACTTC.

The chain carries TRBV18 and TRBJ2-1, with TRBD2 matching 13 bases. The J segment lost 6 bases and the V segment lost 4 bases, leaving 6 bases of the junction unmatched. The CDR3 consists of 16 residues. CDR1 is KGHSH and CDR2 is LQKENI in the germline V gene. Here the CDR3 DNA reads TGTGCCAGCTCACACCGGACTAGCGGGAGAATCAATGAGCAGTTCTTC. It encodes CASSHRTSGRINEQFF. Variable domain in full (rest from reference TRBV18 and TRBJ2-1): NAGVMQNPRHLVRRRGQEARLRCSPMKGHSHVYWYRQLPEEGLKFMVYLQKENIIDESGMPKERFSAEFPKEGPSILRIQQVVRGDSAAYFCASSHRTSGRINEQFFGPGTRLTVL.

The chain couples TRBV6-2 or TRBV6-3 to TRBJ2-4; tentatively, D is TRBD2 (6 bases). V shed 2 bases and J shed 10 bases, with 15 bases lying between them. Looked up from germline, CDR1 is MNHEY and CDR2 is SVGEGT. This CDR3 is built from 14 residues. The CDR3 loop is CASSYPGLSEIQYF. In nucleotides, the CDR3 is TGTGCCAGCAGTTACCCGGGACTGTCTGAGATTCAGTACTTC.

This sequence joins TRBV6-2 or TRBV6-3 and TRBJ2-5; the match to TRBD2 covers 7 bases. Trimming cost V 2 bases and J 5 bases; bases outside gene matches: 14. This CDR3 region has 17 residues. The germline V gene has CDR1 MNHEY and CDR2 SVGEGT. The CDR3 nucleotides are TGTGCCAGCAGTTACCCCCAGCCGGGCGGGAGCCGCGAGACCCAGTACTTC. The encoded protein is CASSYPQPGGSRETQYF.

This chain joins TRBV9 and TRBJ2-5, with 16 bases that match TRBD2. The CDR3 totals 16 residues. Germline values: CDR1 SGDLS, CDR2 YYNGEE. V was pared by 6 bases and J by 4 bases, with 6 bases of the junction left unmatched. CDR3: CASTQGLAGGPETQYF. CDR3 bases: TGTGCCAGCACGCAGGGACTAGCGGGAGGGCCAGAGACCCAGTACTTC. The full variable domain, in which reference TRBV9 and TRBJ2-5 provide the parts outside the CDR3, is DSGVTQTPKHLITATGQRVTLRCSPRSGDLSVYWYQQSLDQGLQFLIQYYNGEERAKGNILERFSAQQFPDLHSELNLSSLELGDSALYFCASTQGLAGGPETQYFGPGTRLLVL.

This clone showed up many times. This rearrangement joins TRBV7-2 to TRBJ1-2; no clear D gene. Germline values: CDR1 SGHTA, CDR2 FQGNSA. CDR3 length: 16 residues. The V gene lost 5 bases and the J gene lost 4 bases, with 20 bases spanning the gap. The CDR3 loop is CASSPSGRPGLYGYTF. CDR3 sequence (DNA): TGTGCCAGCAGCCCCTCCGGGAGGCCCGGCCTCTATGGCTACACCTTC.